This T cell receptor (beta chain) was recovered during a study of T cell responses to AZD1222 COVID-19 vaccine. Sequencing used immunoSEQ multiplex PCR; TCRdb keeps in-frame clones, though not all of them. The sample gives roughly 160,000 clones, around 90% of which show up once; around 4% is in the top ten. Worth noting for this clone: Its antigen remains unidentified.

Notes on the study in general: Two AZD1222 administrations were followed by greater Spike-specific TCR breadth and depth. Donors were largely white British and mainly female; clonal diversity was possibly underestimated.

The starting material was peripheral blood, obtained on day 0 of MenACWY control vaccination. The receptor was derived from an adult in good health.

The CDR3 coding sequence is TGTGCCAGCAGTGGGGCTACTCGACTAGCGGGGGCTCCGACTTACGAGCAGTACTTC. Amino acid sequence: CASSGATRLAGAPTYEQYF. The chain links TRBV27 to TRBJ2-7; TRBD2 agrees at 12 bases. The trim removed 5 bases at V and 4 bases at J, leaving 18 bases unmatched. Germline loops: CDR1 MNHEY, CDR2 SMNVEV (reference sequence). The CDR3 consists of 19 residues.